The source of this TCR beta chain is a study of T cells expressing NK-cell markers. TCRdb re-called the 5' RACE reads and catalogs CDR3 proteins one per entry, DNA excluded. This sample contains some 440,000 distinct CDR3 sequences. Germline lookup yields CDR1 MNHEY and CDR2 SMNVEV (reference sequence). This CDR3 has 16 amino acids. This chain connects TRBV27 to TRBJ2-2; TCRdb's D call of TRBD1 is untestable without DNA. The sequenced sample consisted of blood T cells: a sorted CD56 or NKG2C T cell subset, CD4+ or CD8+ T cells, or bulk PBMC T cells (not recorded which). This sequence originates from a woman in her fifties or sixties in good health. CDR3 residues: CASSLSAPWATGELFF.